This TCR beta chain was observed in a study of blood T cell repertoires in COVID-19. About the research overall: Acute-phase and convalescent COVID-19 samples originated in the United States, Italy and Spain. Nucleic acid was either cDNA or gDNA, and it came from T cells, B-cell-depleted T cells, or PBMCs.

How the authors handled the data: Estimation of nucleated cell counts relied on the amplification of reference gene primers. Libraries were prepared by immunoSEQ multiplex PCR; TCRdb keeps only in-frame clonotypes and omits some of them. The D gene and trimming were derived from the DNA, and the V and J assignments and clone size from that table. Counted here are about 240,000 clones, about nine tenths occurring once; the ten biggest clones make up about 7%. The sequenced material came from peripheral blood. This TCR derives from a man in his sixties who had recovered from COVID-19.

CDR3 DNA sequence: TGCAGCGGGGGACAGGGAATGAACACTGAAGCTTTCTTT. Its translation is CSGGQGMNTEAFF. The rearrangement uses TRBV29-1 and TRBJ1-1; 9 bases fit TRBD1. The V segment lost 7 bases and the J segment 0 bases; nucleotides outside the gene matches: 3. Germline CDR1 reads SQVTM; CDR2 reads ANQGSEA. There are 13 residues in the CDR3.